This entry lists 13 T cell receptor beta chains sequenced from one sample in a study of vaccination and CD4 T cells after COVID-19. An Oncomine TCR Beta short-read assay was used to sequence the DNA from cultured CD4+ T cells. TCRdb reprocessed the PCR reads via MiXCR and lists one record per CDR3 protein. The repertoire has fewer than 25,000 distinct CDR3 sequences, about 31% of them found once; the top ten carry roughly 3.2%. These receptors are not linked to any known antigen. Time point denoted: late sampling 161 to 241 days after vaccination in a few convalescent patients. This sample's treatment: approximately nine-day PBMC culture with coronavirus spike peptide pools or control peptides (ViraFEST assay). This specimen was CD4+ T cells from blood, cultured in vitro, taken about 7 months after SARS-CoV-2 vaccination. Receptors were obtained from a human donor who had recovered from COVID-19.

The chain links TRBV25-1 to TRBJ2-7; 13 nucleotides match TRBD2. The tail of the sequence fits TRBJ2-1 better, so the J call may be wrong. This CDR3 is built from 14 residues. Germline V CDR1 and CDR2: MGHDK, SYGVNS. In nucleotides, the CDR3 is TGTGCCAGCCAGGGACTAGCGGGGATTAATGAGCAGTTCTTC. This gives the protein CASQGLAGINEQFF.

This clonotype was recorded a few times. The rearrangement links TRBV6-5 to TRBJ2-3, with unresolved D. The CDR3 loop spans 15 amino acids. The V end lost 4 bases, the J end lost 0 bases, and 11 bases lay between the germline ends. Germline CDR1 and CDR2: MNHEY and SVGAGI. The CDR3 spells CASSSQTKSTDTQYF. The CDR3 coding sequence is TGTGCCAGCAGTTCTCAGACGAAGAGCACAGATACGCAGTATTTT.

This clonotype was counted only a few times. The rearrangement links TRBV6-5 to TRBJ1-1; TRBD1 aligns across 7 bases. Losses at the gene ends were 0 bases for V and 5 bases for J; bases not matched to a gene: 3. Germline CDR1 and CDR2: MNHEY and SVGAGI. This CDR3 contains 14 residues. As DNA, the CDR3 is TGTGCCAGCAGTTACTCGGAGGGGGCGACTGAAGCTTTCTTT. It yields the protein CASSYSEGATEAFF.

V usage is TRBV7-6 and J usage is TRBJ2-3; possible D gene TRBD2, 6 bases. Trimming stripped 2 bases from V and 0 bases from J, with 9 bases between. The CDR3 contains 15 residues. CDR1 and CDR2 (germline): SGHVS, FNYEAQ. The CDR3 spells CASSLIGGSTDTQYF. The CDR3 bases are TGTGCCAGCAGCTTAATAGGAGGGAGCACAGATACGCAGTATTTT.

J is TRBJ2-2 and V is TRBV20-1, with 15 bases that match TRBD2. Germline V lookup: CDR1 DFQATT, CDR2 SNEGSKA (reference sequence). The CDR3 length is 16 residues. J gave up 4 bases and V 5 bases, and 5 bases lay outside the gene matches. CDR3 protein: CSALRTSGRATGELFF. CDR3 DNA: TGCAGTGCTCTAAGGACTAGCGGGAGGGCCACCGGGGAGCTGTTTTTT.

This clonotype came up a few times. The chain couples TRBV7-2 to TRBJ2-5; D not certain. This CDR3 comprises 13 residues. Germline V gene lookup returns CDR1 SGHTA and CDR2 FQGNSA. Trimming took off 1 base at V and 10 bases at J, with 13 bases between the two ends. The DNA of the CDR3 is TGTGCCAGCAGCTTAGTCATTGCAGCGAACCAGTACTTC. Translation: CASSLVIAANQYF.

The rearrangement uses TRBV6-1 and TRBJ2-5; tentative D call: TRBD1 (5 bases). The germline gives CDR1 MNHNS, CDR2 SASEGT. This CDR3 has 14 amino acids. Trimming took off 4 bases at V and 2 bases at J, with 11 bases between the two ends. CDR3 in amino acids: CASSAETAQETQYF. Here the CDR3 DNA reads TGTGCCAGCAGTGCGGAGACAGCTCAAGAGACCCAGTACTTC.

The V and J genes are TRBV6-2 or TRBV6-3 and TRBJ2-5; D is perhaps TRBD1 or TRBD2 (5 bases each). Germline V gene data show CDR1 as MNHEY and CDR2 as SVGEGT. Between the trimmed V and J ends, which lost 6 bases and 5 bases, there was a span of 13 bases. The CDR3 extends over 13 amino acids. The DNA for the CDR3 is TGTGCCAGCAGGGGACCACCACGGGAGACCCAGTACTTC. It yields the protein CASRGPPRETQYF.

This clonotype has a handful of counts. The rearrangement uses TRBV7-2 and TRBJ2-5; D ambiguous. The germline V gene encodes CDR1 SGHTA and CDR2 FQGNSA. V shed 3 bases and J shed 5 bases, with 7 bases lying between them. The CDR3 covers 12 residues. This CDR3 reads CASSFLRETQYF. In DNA, the CDR3 is TGTGCCAGCAGCTTCCTCAGGGAGACCCAGTACTTC.

This clonotype was detected only a few times. The chain carries TRBV7-2 and TRBJ2-3; 9 bases line up with TRBD2. Germline CDR1 SGHTA, CDR2 FQGNSA. Germline trimming cut 1 base from V and 2 bases from J; bases unmatched to any gene: 4. This CDR3 contains 16 residues. The CDR3 sequence: CASSLVSGRVTDTQYF. Written as DNA, the CDR3 is TGTGCCAGCAGCTTAGTTAGCGGGAGAGTCACAGATACGCAGTATTTT.

This rearrangement joins TRBV28 to TRBJ2-1; D unresolved. The V end lost 5 bases, the J end lost 0 bases, and 11 bases lay between the germline ends. This CDR3 has 15 residues. CDR1 is MDHEN, CDR2 SYDVKM, per germline. The CDR3 sequence: CASSTLFGSYNEQFF. As DNA, the CDR3 is TGTGCCAGCAGTACATTATTTGGCTCCTACAATGAGCAGTTCTTC. The full variable domain, in which reference TRBV28 and TRBJ2-1 provide the parts outside the CDR3, is DVKVTQSSRYLVKRTGEKVFLECVQDMDHENMFWYRQDPGLGLRLIYFSYDVKMKEKGDIPEGYSVSREKKERFSLILESASTNQTSMYLCASSTLFGSYNEQFFGPGTRLTVL.

This clonotype was detected only a few times. This rearrangement joins TRBV7-2 to TRBJ2-3; 14 bases are shared with TRBD2. The germline V gene encodes CDR1 SGHTA and CDR2 FQGNSA. Losses at the gene ends were 1 base for V and 3 bases for J; bases not matched to a gene: 3. This CDR3 has 17 amino acids. The CDR3 sequence is CASSLVGTSGSTDTQYF. CDR3 sequence (DNA): TGTGCCAGCAGCTTAGTCGGGACTAGCGGGAGTACAGATACGCAGTATTTT.

The chain employs TRBV7-2 and TRBJ2-5; D is uncertain. The CDR3 runs 11 residues. Germline values: CDR1 SGHTA, CDR2 FQGNSA. Trimming removed 5 bases from V and 1 base from J, with 2 bases in between. DNA for the CDR3: TGTGCCAGCAGCATCCAAGAGACCCAGTACTTC. Protein sequence: CASSIQETQYF.